Below, 31 T cell receptor beta chains from the same sample are listed, as sequenced in a study of T cell responses to AZD1222 COVID-19 vaccine. Generated by immunoSEQ multiplex PCR, the TCRdb table keeps only in-frame clones and is missing some. The sample holds some 60,000 clones, 70% to 80% seen once. Sequences were derived from peripheral blood, sampled 28 days after the second AZD1222 dose. The receptors derive from an adult who received the AZD1222 COVID-19 vaccine.

This clone was detected a few times. The rearrangement uses TRBV7-3 and TRBJ2-5, with 8 bases fitting TRBD2. The CDR3 consists of 15 residues. CDR1 SGHTA and CDR2 FQGTGA come from the germline V gene. Trimming at V came to 2 bases and at J to 5 bases, leaving 7 bases not matched to a gene. This CDR3 reads CASSLFGGAGETQYF. The CDR3 DNA sequence: TGTGCCAGCAGCTTATTCGGGGGGGCCGGTGAGACCCAGTACTTC.

The chain recombines TRBV24-1 with TRBJ2-5; 14 nucleotides match TRBD2. V shed 4 bases, J shed 3 bases, and the junction held 3 bases outside the gene matches. CDR3 length equals 16 residues. Germline CDR1 KGHDR, CDR2 SFDVKD. CDR3 nucleotides: TGTGCCACCAGTGACGGGGGACTAGCGGGGGAAGAGACCCAGTACTTC. This translates into CATSDGGLAGEETQYF.

This sequence joins TRBV19 and TRBJ1-2, with a possible D match to TRBD1 (6 bases). V shed 3 bases and J shed 3 bases, with 14 bases lying between them. The CDR3 has 15 amino acids. Germline V CDR1 and CDR2: LNHDA, SQIVND (reference sequence). CDR3 coding DNA: TGTGCCAGTAGTATCAGGGCAGGGGAGGACTATGGCTACACCTTC. It yields the protein CASSIRAGEDYGYTF.

In nucleotides, the CDR3 is TGTGCCAGCTCACCCCCAGGGGGAGGAAGTTCACCCCTCCACTTT. This sequence encodes CASSPPGGGSSPLHF. The rearrangement joins TRBV18 to TRBJ1-6, with TRBD1 matching over 7 bases. The germline gives CDR1 KGHSH, CDR2 LQKENI. J was trimmed by 9 bases and V by 3 bases; bases with no gene match: 8. The CDR3 is 15 amino acids. Variable domain in full (rest from reference TRBV18 and TRBJ1-6): NAGVMQNPRHLVRRRGQEARLRCSPMKGHSHVYWYRQLPEEGLKFMVYLQKENIIDESGMPKERFSAEFPKEGPSILRIQQVVRGDSAAYFCASSPPGGGSSPLHFGNGTRLTVT.

The chain recombines TRBV7-6 with TRBJ2-1, with D unclear. From germline, CDR1 is SGHVS and CDR2 FNYEAQ. This CDR3 has 10 residues. Trimming shortened V by 8 bases and J by 5 bases, and 4 bases separated the two germline ends. The CDR3 sequence is CASGNNEQFF. The CDR3 bases are TGTGCCAGCGGTAACAATGAGCAGTTCTTC.

This clone has a single count. The chain joins TRBV11-2 to TRBJ2-7, with 11 nucleotides matching TRBD1. CDR1 is SGHAT and CDR2 is FQNNGV in the germline V gene. J lost 2 bases, V lost 3 bases, and 9 bases had no gene match. The CDR3 extends over 17 amino acids. CDR3 coding DNA: TGTGCCAGCAGCTTTCGACCGGGACAGGGGGGACCCTACGAGCAGTACTTC. Translated, it gives CASSFRPGQGGPYEQYF. The full variable domain, in which reference TRBV11-2 and TRBJ2-7 provide the parts outside the CDR3, is EAGVAQSPRYKIIEKRQSVAFWCNPISGHATLYWYQQILGQGPKLLIQFQNNGVVDDSQLPKDRFSAERLKGVDSTLKIQPAKLEDSAVYLCASSFRPGQGGPYEQYFGPGTRLTVT.

The rearrangement uses TRBV7-9 and TRBJ2-5, with D perhaps matching TRBD1 (6 bases). Between the trimmed V and J ends, which lost 1 base and 4 bases, there was a span of 13 bases. From germline, CDR1 is SEHNR and CDR2 FQNEAQ (reference sequence). The CDR3 length is 15 residues. Here the CDR3 reads CASSLGSAGVETQYF. For the CDR3, the DNA is TGTGCCAGCAGCTTAGGATCAGCAGGGGTAGAGACCCAGTACTTC.

The chain recombines TRBV6-5 with TRBJ1-1; no clear D gene. V lost 2 bases, J lost 5 bases, and 9 bases lay in between. This CDR3 comprises 13 residues. Germline values: CDR1 MNHEY, CDR2 SVGAGI. The CDR3 is CASSYSFGTEAFF. The CDR3 DNA reads TGTGCCAGCAGTTACAGTTTTGGTACTGAAGCTTTCTTT.

The chain employs TRBV7-9 and TRBJ1-2; TRBD1 matches at 10 bases. Germline CDR1 is SEHNR and CDR2 is FQNEAQ (reference sequence). CDR3 length: 16 residues. V gave up 5 bases and J gave up 3 bases; unmatched junction bases: 9. CDR3 DNA: TGTGCCAGCAGCCGAAGCGGGACAGGGGAGTACTATGGCTACACCTTC. This translates into CASSRSGTGEYYGYTF.

As DNA, the CDR3 is TGTGCCAGCAGCTCATACCACGGGTCGGCCTACGAGCAGTACTTC. It encodes CASSSYHGSAYEQYF. The chain couples TRBV7-6 to TRBJ2-7; D is ambiguous. This CDR3 contains 15 residues. Germline loops: CDR1 SGHVS, CDR2 FNYEAQ. Trimming removed 4 bases from V and 2 bases from J, with 15 bases in between.

The rearrangement links TRBV12-3 or TRBV12-4 to TRBJ2-3; D not certain. The length of the CDR3 is 12 residues. The V end was cut by 9 bases, the J end by 3 bases, with 10 bases between. The CDR3: CASAPETDTQYF. For the CDR3, the DNA is TGTGCCAGTGCCCCTGAGACAGATACGCAGTATTTT.

The rearrangement links TRBV2 to TRBJ2-7; the D is unclear. Between the trimmed V and J ends, which lost 8 bases and 3 bases, there was a span of 14 bases. Germline CDR1 reads SNHLY; CDR2 reads FYNNEI. The length of the CDR3 is 13 residues. The CDR3 region has the DNA TGTGCCAGCCGGCGCGGCAAGGACTACGAGCAGTACTTC. It yields the protein CASRRGKDYEQYF. Together with reference TRBV2 and TRBJ2-7, the CDR3 gives the full variable domain: EPEVTQTPSHQVTQMGQEVILRCVPISNHLYFYWYRQILGQKVEFLVSFYNNEISEKSEIFDDQFSVERPDGSNFTLKIRSTKLEDSAMYFCASRRGKDYEQYFGPGTRLTVT.

This clone was observed once. V and J are TRBV7-2 and TRBJ1-3, with D perhaps matching TRBD1 (6 bases). V gave up 1 base and J gave up 1 base, with 11 bases separating them. The CDR3 contains 16 residues. Germline V gene data show CDR1 as SGHTA and CDR2 as FQGNSA. CDR3 loop: CASSLGGGASGNTIYF. In DNA, the CDR3 is TGTGCCAGCAGCTTAGGGGGGGGCGCGTCTGGAAACACCATATATTTT.

The rearrangement links TRBV7-3 to TRBJ1-2, with D unresolved. This CDR3 spans 13 amino acids. V was pared by 2 bases and J by 8 bases, with 12 bases between. CDR1 is SGHTA, CDR2 FQGTGA, per germline. The CDR3 region is CASSLGGSGGYTF. The CDR3 DNA sequence: TGTGCCAGCAGCTTAGGTGGCAGCGGGGGCTACACCTTC. Full variable domain (remainder filled in from reference TRBV7-3 and TRBJ1-2): GAGVSQTPSNKVTEKGKYVELRCDPISGHTALYWYRQSLGQGPEFLIYFQGTGAADDSGLPNDRFFAVRPEGSVSTLKIQRTERGDSAVYLCASSLGGSGGYTFGSGTRLTVV.

The chain joins TRBV19 to TRBJ1-2; possible D gene TRBD1, 5 bases. Germline assignment: CDR1 LNHDA and CDR2 SQIVND (reference sequence). Between the trimmed V and J ends, which lost 8 bases and 0 bases, there was a span of 13 bases. The CDR3 spans 14 residues. The CDR3 protein is CASAWGRPNYGYTF. DNA of the CDR3: TGTGCCAGTGCCTGGGGACGCCCTAACTATGGCTACACCTTC.

The chain links TRBV4-2 to TRBJ1-6; D perhaps matches TRBD1 (6 bases). The CDR3 runs 15 residues. V lost 0 bases to trimming and J lost 5 bases, with 8 bases between them. Germline lookup yields CDR1 LGHNA and CDR2 YNFKEQ. CDR3 in amino acids: CASSQENRDNSPLHF. CDR3 coding DNA: TGTGCCAGCAGCCAAGAAAACAGGGATAATTCACCCCTCCACTTT.

The chain employs TRBV30 and TRBJ1-5, with 8 positions matching TRBD1. Germline CDR1 and CDR2: GTSNPN and SVGIG (reference sequence). The CDR3 spans 15 residues. The DNA of the CDR3 is TGTGCATCCTACAGGGGGATCTATAGCAATCAGCCCCAGCATTTT. It codes for CASYRGIYSNQPQHF.

The V and J genes are TRBV28 and TRBJ1-5, with a possible D match to TRBD1 (5 bases). CDR3 length: 14 residues. Germline CDR1 and CDR2: MDHEN and SYDVKM. Trimming pared 3 bases from V and 6 bases from J, leaving 12 bases between. CDR3 DNA sequence: TGTGCCAGCAGTTTGGCAGGGATCGGTCAGCCCCAGCATTTT. Its translation: CASSLAGIGQPQHF.

Comments on this clone: This sample also contains other DNA sequences that code for the same CDR3. The chain uses TRBV19 and TRBJ2-7, with D possibly being TRBD1 (5 bases). The ends were cut back, 5 bases at V and 0 bases at J, with 11 bases in the middle. Germline-derived CDR1 and CDR2 are LNHDA and SQIVND (reference sequence). This CDR3 comprises 14 residues. The CDR3 nucleotides read TGTGCCAGTAGTTGGTCCAGGGACTCCTACGAGCAGTACTTC. It specifies CASSWSRDSYEQYF.

The genes are TRBV7-9 and TRBJ2-3; D is possibly TRBD2 (6 bases). V lost 5 bases to trimming and J lost 0 bases, with 12 bases between them. This CDR3 region has 15 residues. Germline lookup yields CDR1 SEHNR and CDR2 FQNEAQ (reference sequence). CDR3 sequence: CASSPTAGSTDTQYF. In DNA, the CDR3 is TGTGCCAGCAGCCCGACGGCGGGGAGCACAGATACGCAGTATTTT.

The chain carries TRBV5-8 and TRBJ1-2, with unresolved D. V was pared by 2 bases and J by 2 bases, with 7 bases between. This CDR3 has 13 residues. The V gene's germline CDR1 is SGHTS and CDR2 YDEGEE. The CDR3 reads CASSFRANYGYTF. CDR3 sequence (DNA): TGTGCCAGCAGCTTTAGGGCGAACTATGGCTACACCTTC.

V is TRBV2 and J is TRBJ1-2; no clear D gene. Germline V gene data show CDR1 as SNHLY and CDR2 as FYNNEI. CDR3 size: 14 residues. V gave up 1 base and J gave up 2 bases, with 8 bases separating them. The CDR3 coding sequence is TGTGCCAGCAGTGAAGGAAGGCAGAACTATGGCTACACCTTC. Protein: CASSEGRQNYGYTF.

This clone showed up just once. CDR3 in amino acids: CASSLGGTGAYNEQFF. DNA of the CDR3: TGTGCCAGCAGCTTAGGAGGGACAGGGGCCTACAATGAGCAGTTCTTC. The gene calls are TRBV13 and TRBJ2-1; 10 bases are a match to TRBD1. Germline CDR1 PRHDT, CDR2 FYEKMQ (reference sequence). V lost 0 bases, J lost 2 bases, and 1 base stayed unmatched. The CDR3 extends over 16 amino acids.

This chain uses TRBV19 with TRBJ1-1; D might be TRBD1 (6 bases). This CDR3 has 14 amino acids. V gave up 6 bases and J gave up 4 bases, with 15 bases separating them. The germline gives CDR1 LNHDA, CDR2 SQIVND (reference sequence). CDR3 sequence (DNA): TGTGCCAGTAGCCGAGGGGGGGAGAGCACTGAAGCTTTCTTT. Translation gives CASSRGGESTEAFF.

The CDR3 region is CATSAFVGTEAFF. CDR3 DNA sequence: TGTGCCACCAGCGCCTTTGTGGGAACTGAAGCTTTCTTT. The chain carries TRBV6-2 or TRBV6-3 and TRBJ1-1; D gene ambiguous. The CDR3 spans 13 residues. Trimming stripped 10 bases from V and 5 bases from J, with 17 bases between. The V gene's germline CDR1 is MNHEY and CDR2 SVGEGT.

The chain couples TRBV3-1 (or the pseudogene TRBV3-2) to TRBJ2-7, with 10 positions matching TRBD1. The J segment lost 5 bases and the V segment lost 1 base, leaving 5 bases of the junction unmatched. The CDR3 totals 15 residues. Per germline, CDR1 LGHDT and CDR2 YNNKEL (reference sequence). CDR3 residues: CASSQGGQGIHEQYF. DNA of the CDR3: TGTGCCAGCAGCCAAGGGGGACAGGGGATCCACGAGCAGTACTTC.

The chain joins TRBV12-5 to TRBJ1-2; TRBD1 agrees at 7 bases. From germline, CDR1 is LGHNT and CDR2 FRNRAP. The J segment lost 2 bases and the V segment lost 2 bases, leaving 8 bases of the junction unmatched. The CDR3 loop spans 16 amino acids. CDR3 in DNA: TGTGCTAGTGGTTTGCCTCCGGGACAGCAGAACTATGGCTACACCTTC. Protein: CASGLPPGQQNYGYTF.

The DNA of the CDR3 is TGTGCCAGCAGTTTTGTCTATGGGACCCCTGAAGCTTTCTTT. This codes for CASSFVYGTPEAFF. The chain joins TRBV28 to TRBJ1-1, with D possibly being TRBD1 (5 bases). This CDR3 is built from 14 residues. The V gene lost 3 bases and the J gene lost 6 bases, with 14 bases spanning the gap. Per germline, CDR1 MDHEN and CDR2 SYDVKM.

The V gene is TRBV28, the J gene TRBJ2-2, with 11 bases that match TRBD2. This CDR3 has 17 residues. The junction had 13 bases not matched to a gene; V was cut back by 8 bases and J by 5 bases. Germline assignment: CDR1 MDHEN and CDR2 SYDVKM. CDR3 region: CASDNPLAGGETGELFF. In DNA, the CDR3 is TGTGCCAGCGATAACCCCCTAGCGGGGGGAGAGACCGGGGAGCTGTTTTTT. Full variable domain (outside the CDR3, taken from reference TRBV28 and TRBJ2-2): DVKVTQSSRYLVKRTGEKVFLECVQDMDHENMFWYRQDPGLGLRLIYFSYDVKMKEKGDIPEGYSVSREKKERFSLILESASTNQTSMYLCASDNPLAGGETGELFFGEGSRLTVL.

The chain is built from TRBV6-2 or TRBV6-3 and TRBJ2-7, with TRBD2 matching over 13 bases. The junction had 9 bases not matched to a gene; V was cut back by 6 bases and J by 1 base. CDR3 length equals 17 residues. From germline, CDR1 is MNHEY and CDR2 SVGEGT. The CDR3 loop reads CASSLYGTSGVSYEQYF. Here the CDR3 DNA reads TGTGCCAGCAGCCTCTATGGGACTAGCGGGGTTTCCTACGAGCAGTACTTC.

The chain is built from TRBV19 and TRBJ1-1; possibly TRBD1 for D (6 bases). The CDR3 extends over 18 amino acids. CDR1 and CDR2 from the germline V gene are LNHDA and SQIVND (reference sequence). The V gene lost 4 bases and the J gene lost 0 bases, with 21 bases spanning the gap. The CDR3 sequence is CASSTGAGANRMNTEAFF. Written as DNA, the CDR3 is TGTGCCAGTAGTACGGGGGCAGGGGCGAATCGGATGAACACTGAAGCTTTCTTT.